This TCR beta chain was identified in a study of blood T cell repertoires in COVID-19. Study-level information: The United States, Italy and Spain provided the acute and convalescent COVID-19 samples. The cDNA or gDNA used as material had been derived from T cells, B-cell-depleted T cells, or PBMCs.

Sequenced by immunoSEQ multiplex PCR; TCRdb stores in-frame clones only, minus some. The sample consists of about 96,000 clones, around 90% of them appearing once. The germline V gene encodes CDR1 MGHDK and CDR2 SYGVNS. CDR3 size: 13 residues. V dropped 2 bases and J dropped 6 bases, with 10 bases sitting between them. Patients of the Seattle cohort, enrolled during active infection, were followed longitudinally. This TCR derives from a human donor with COVID-19, enrolled during active disease. The donor label of this sample is uncertain. Sequencing was performed on peripheral blood. The rearrangement links TRBV25-1 to TRBJ1-1, with D tentatively TRBD1 (6 bases). CDR3 sequence (DNA): TGTGCCAGCAGTGAAGGGGGCGAGCCTGAAGCTTTCTTT. Translation: CASSEGGEPEAFF.